Sequencing of this T cell receptor (beta chain) was carried out in a study of shared clonotypes between healthy human individuals. Overall study findings and caveats: Shared clonotypes: 4.5% to 5% naive CD4, around 4% naive CD8, 2.3% memory CD4, approximately 0.37% memory CD8.

The CDR3 extends over 13 amino acids. Trimming shortened V by 1 base and J by 5 bases, and 9 bases separated the two germline ends. Germline-derived CDR1 and CDR2 are SGHNT and YYREEE (reference sequence). Sequencing used immunoSEQ multiplex PCR; TCRdb keeps in-frame clones, though not all of them. Of around 650,000 clones in the sample, approximately 96% were seen once. CD45RO negativity and positive selection for CCR7 defined naive CD8 cells, a population that excluded terminally differentiated effector memory CD45RA+ cells. All donors were Caucasian adults living in Nashville, Tennessee. A note on this clone: Its cognate antigen is unknown.

The sequenced sample was naive CD8+ T cells sorted from blood. The origin of this receptor is a woman aged 30 to 39 in good health. The gene calls are TRBV5-4 and TRBJ1-2, with D possibly TRBD1 on 6 matching bases. In nucleotides, the CDR3 is TGTGCCAGCAGCTTGACAGGGTTGTATGGCTACACCTTC. Amino acid sequence: CASSLTGLYGYTF.